This TCR beta chain stems from a study of cytomegalovirus exposure and HLA in healthy donors listed by TCRdb under 2017. A note on the overall study: An earlier analysis of roughly 610 of the donors reported about 300 Gb of sequence data and 117 million unique TCR beta sequences obtained from around 170 million T cells. Around 330 gigabases of sequencing data and around 85 million unique TCR sequences made up an early release that covered 500 to 700 HLA-typed donors. Of the 300 to 450 genotyped donors, 75% to 85% were placed in the genetic ancestry cluster associated with self-reported Caucasian donors. The study aimed to test whether signatures of past pathogen exposure could be identified by cataloging public T cell receptors. Using immunosequencing, the study profiled T cell repertoires from some 670 subjects and related those repertoires to cytomegalovirus serostatus. Along with the roughly 700-subject first cohort, a separate validation cohort of over a hundred different subjects was used. High-throughput TCR immunosequencing, statistical association of individual TCRs with disease status, and machine learning were combined to predict cytomegalovirus infection status. A later analysis re-examined previously published TCR beta repertoires from hundreds of donors and added high-resolution HLA genotyping to investigate patterns of TCR occurrence. Rather than drawing on any new phenotypic data, the later analysis identified candidate immune exposures from TCR beta sequences and the way those sequences occurred across donors. To decide whether each TCR beta V gene segment behaved as functional or pseudogenic, an earlier analysis of some 570 of the donors relied on high-throughput TCR beta sequencing. Donor age, sex, ethnicity and CMV serostatus were compiled together with the repertoire data. A later genetic analysis used genome-wide SNP genotypes for about three fifths of the 666 donors, treating that subset as a discovery cohort. All discovery cohort repertoires had been generated using a single sequencing platform. Class I and class II HLA loci were covered by the typing at four-digit resolution. The number of typed donors differed by locus: roughly 629-630 for A, B, C, DRB1 and DQB1; about 520 for DQA1; fewer than 610 for DPA1; and approximately 450 for DPB1. Roughly five DR-DQ haplotypes were handled as single units for association and clustering, since linkage in the cohort was strong. Across approximately 400 genotyped donors of the cohort, an average of about 220,000 unique TCR beta nucleotide sequences per donor were sequenced, and approximately 17% of those sequences were non-productive. The research as a whole found: According to a later genetic analysis, donors in an Asian-associated ancestry cluster had fewer N-insertions in productive TCRs than the approximately 610-donor mean. At a false discovery rate of 0.05, a later analysis linked around 15,000 TCR beta sequences to specific HLA alleles. An earlier analysis of approximately 570 of the donors showed that most TCR beta V segments appeared in productive rearrangements either about 87% or about 30% of the time, which broadly matched IMGT annotations. HLA typing was unavailable for some donors at each locus, so association tests used only the typed subset. Roughly uniform sequencing depth across donors was assumed in presence/absence analyses, although this assumption may not hold. In vitro tests confirmed that a few of the cytomegalovirus-associated TCR beta chains recognize cytomegalovirus antigens. This cohort had only TCR beta chains sequenced, and the lack of alpha or paired-chain data limited which features could be detected. For the cohort, immune exposure information was limited to CMV serostatus. Most CMV-associated TCR beta chains appeared to be HLA-restricted in a later analysis, and the HLA associations seemed to be driven largely by CMV exposure. Linkage disequilibrium might explain the correlated functional status among segregating V segments, but an unknown experimental factor could not be ruled out. In both the original and validation cohorts, the classifier was reported to diagnose cytomegalovirus status with high specificity and sensitivity. A further reported finding was that TCR beta sequences accurately predicted the HLA-A and HLA-B alleles for most subjects in the first cohort. The study gave a list of under 200 TCR beta chains associated with cytomegalovirus. When HLA alleles, especially DR and DQ, strongly co-occurred, attributing TCR associations to individual alleles was difficult. The authors suggested that the approach could potentially be extended to other disease states and immunological phenotypes. In a later analysis, HLA-associated TCR beta chains showed more clonal expansion and lower generation probabilities than non-associated chains that were equally common. V-gene and J-gene trimming of TCR beta chains was associated with a missense DCLRE1C variant in a later genetic analysis, and the association was replicated in an independent cohort. Some IMGT-functional V segments, including TRBV6-2 and TRBV6-3, could not be told apart with the 87-base-pair reads, so those segments were excluded. According to a later analysis, TCR association rates differed among HLA loci, with DRB1 alleles showing the most associated TCRs and HLA-C alleles showing the fewest. Several of the top co-occurrence clusters appeared to be linked to parvovirus B19, influenza, CMV and Epstein-Barr virus, according to a later analysis. Most TCR sequences were seen in very few donors, while some public TCRs were found in many individuals. Because counts were too low, 15 to 20 rarely observed V segments, including chromosome 9 orphons, were left out of the earlier analysis of approximately 580 of the donors. A group of highly shared sequence variants was considered likely to be a technical artifact of the sequencing pipeline.

Details on this clone: Its antigen remains undetermined.

In total, about 650 healthy bone marrow donors made up the cohort. At the time of sampling, every cohort member was nominally healthy, though immune exposures that went unrecorded were likely present. The donor tested CMV seronegative, placing the donor among the approximately 360 seronegative members of the cohort. Each donor provided a peripheral blood sample, and peripheral blood mononuclear cells were used for TCR beta sequencing. Genomic DNA was extracted from the blood cell samples with the Qiagen DNeasy Blood Extraction Kit. Libraries were constructed by the immunoSEQ multiplex PCR assay. The multiplex PCR relied on a mix of 60 forward primers for TCR Vbeta segments and 13 reverse primers for TCR Jbeta segments. The CDR3 region of rearranged TCR beta genes was amplified from genomic DNA with a multiplex PCR assay. The amplified TCR beta libraries were sequenced on the Illumina HiSeq System as 87-base-pair reads. The authors' pipeline ran thus. In a later analysis, tens of millions of unique TCR beta chains were counted across the approximately 640 repertoires, and about 10 million of these chains were shared by at least two donors. To remove PCR and sequencing errors, raw reads were error-corrected and collapsed into unique sequences using a nearest-neighbor algorithm that merged closely related sequences. To assign V, D and J gene segments, CDR3 sequences were aligned to IMGT reference sequences. For a sequence to be retained, a match of at least six nucleotides to both a V gene segment and a J gene segment was required. A rearrangement was called productive if the CDR3 had no stop codons and remained in frame with V and J, and every other rearrangement was called non-productive. Following IMGT convention, CDR3 was defined as the stretch from the second conserved V-encoded cysteine to the conserved J-encoded phenylalanine. In an earlier analysis of 550 to 650 of the donors, sequences lacking an unambiguous match to a single V gene segment were excluded. An earlier analysis of fewer than 650 of the donors classified V segments as functional when productive rearrangements were above 56.7% and as segregating when the standard deviation between donors was above 5%. To diagnose cytomegalovirus status from the catalog of TCR beta chain sequences, a statistical classification framework was built. In a later analysis, TCR nucleotide sequences were compared against IMGT/GENE-DB human TR gene sequences so that V and J genes could be assigned. The TCRdist pipeline was used in a later analysis to assign CDR3 sequences and most-parsimonious VDJ recombination scenarios. A later analysis defined each TCR beta chain by its CDR3 amino acid sequence plus V-gene family, and excluded reads lacking a unique V-gene family. In a later analysis, fewer than 600 highly shared, low-generation-probability nucleotide sequences were removed to address suspected cross-contamination and a sequencing artifact. In a later analysis, a clonal expansion index for each public chain was calculated from normalized within-repertoire ranks of inferred template counts. In a later analysis, generation probabilities were computed with a VDJ recombination model fitted to out-of-frame rearrangements, and the resulting probabilities were checked against IGoR. Hypergeometric tests were used in a later analysis to score TCR-TCR, TCR-HLA and TCR-CMV co-occurrence, with a repertoire-size bias correction applied to the TCR pairs. A later analysis estimated false discovery rates by permuting HLA or CMV assignments 20 times. In a later analysis, co-occurring TCRs were grouped using DBSCAN, with TCRdist sequence similarity added in when clustering inside HLA-allele-positive subsets. Co-occurrence clustering excluded repertoires with fewer than 30,000 or more than 120,000 public chains, plus five with anomalous nucleotide sharing. TCRdb re-hosts the immuneACCESS table, in-frame sequences only. Its copies lack some clones; in the studies checked, an unresolved V gene accounts for under half of them, and the cause for the rest is not known. V, J and clone size derive from that table, while D and trimming were established from the DNA sequence. This sample's table lists more than 95,000 clones. About 2.7% of the sample lies in the top ten.

Including cysteine and phenylalanine, the CDR3 has 14 amino acids. Of the read, only the CDR3 DNA is kept; its 42 bases are in frame from base 1. V is pared back by 0 bases and J by 0 bases, with 6 bases lying between the germline termini. Taken from the germline V gene, the CDR1 and CDR2 loops are SGHRS and YFSETQ. The sequence links TRBV5-1 to TRBJ2-5; a confident D gene designation cannot be given. This TCR derives from a man aged 25-45 years in good health and CMV-seronegative. The sequenced material came from PBMCs. The nucleotide sequence is TGCGCCAGCAGCTTGGCCGTAGACCAAGAGACCCAGTACTTC. It specifies CASSLAVDQETQYF.